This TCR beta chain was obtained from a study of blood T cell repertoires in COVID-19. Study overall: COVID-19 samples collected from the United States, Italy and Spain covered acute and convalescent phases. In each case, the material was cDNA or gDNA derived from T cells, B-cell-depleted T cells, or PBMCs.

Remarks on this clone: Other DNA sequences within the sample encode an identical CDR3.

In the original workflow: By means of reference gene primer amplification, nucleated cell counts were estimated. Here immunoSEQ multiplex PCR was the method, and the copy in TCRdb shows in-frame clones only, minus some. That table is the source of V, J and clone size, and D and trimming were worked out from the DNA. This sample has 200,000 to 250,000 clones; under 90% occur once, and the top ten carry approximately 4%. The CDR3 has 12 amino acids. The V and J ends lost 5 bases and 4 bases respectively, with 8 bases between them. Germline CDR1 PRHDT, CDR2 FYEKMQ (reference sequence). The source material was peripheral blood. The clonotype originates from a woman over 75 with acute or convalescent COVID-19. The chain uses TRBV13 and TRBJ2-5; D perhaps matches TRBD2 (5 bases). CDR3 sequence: CASSLARETQYF. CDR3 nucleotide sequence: TGTGCCAGCAGCCTAGCCCGAGAGACCCAGTACTTC.